The 13 T cell receptor beta chains in this list originate from one sample, sequenced in a study of T cells in Graves' hyperthyroidism and ophthalmopathy. Amplification targeted TCR beta CDR3 regions from RNA transcripts. TCR CDR3 regions were first amplified by RT-PCR with HTBI primers. MiXCR, run by TCRdb on the multiplex PCR reads, gives a single entry per CDR3 protein. This sample carries some 690,000 distinct CDR3 sequences, about 18% of them seen once, and the ten largest clones take 15% to 17%. Sample: blood. All receptors derive from a man aged 50 to 60 with Graves' hyperthyroidism.

This clonotype was seen at least ten times. The genes are TRBV6-1 and TRBJ2-1, with no clear D. V was clipped by 3 bases and J by 9 bases, with 18 bases between them. CDR1 and CDR2 from the germline V gene are MNHNS and SASEGT. The CDR3 has 15 amino acids. CDR3 protein: CASSDIGVVSSEQFF. Written as DNA, the CDR3 is TGTGCCAGCAGTGACATTGGGGTTGTCTCCAGTGAGCAGTTCTTC.

This clonotype was counted only a few times. The gene calls are TRBV6-1 and TRBJ1-1; D uncertain. The CDR3 covers 15 residues. From germline, CDR1 is MNHNS and CDR2 SASEGT. The ends were cut back, 5 bases at V and 0 bases at J, with 13 bases in the middle. The CDR3 nucleotides are TGTGCCAGCAGTTTTGCCGACGGCCTGAACACTGAAGCTTTCTTT. As protein: CASSFADGLNTEAFF.

This clonotype was counted a few times. J is TRBJ2-3 and V is TRBV30; tentative D call: TRBD2 (6 bases). Between the trimmed V and J ends, which lost 4 bases and 4 bases, there was a span of 15 bases. CDR1 is GTSNPN and CDR2 is SVGIG in the germline V gene (reference sequence). CDR3 length equals 14 residues. The CDR3 spells CAWIRGNSADTQYF. The CDR3 DNA reads TGTGCCTGGATCCGGGGGAATAGTGCAGATACGCAGTATTTT. The full variable domain, its missing parts supplied by reference TRBV30 and TRBJ2-3, is SQTIHQWPATLVQPVGSPLSLECTVEGTSNPNLYWYRQAAGRGLQLLFYSVGIGQISSEVPQNLSASRPQDRQFILSSKKLLLSDSGFYLCAWIRGNSADTQYFGPGTRLTVL.

The gene calls are TRBV7-3 and TRBJ1-6, with 10 bases fitting TRBD1. This CDR3 comprises 14 residues. Per the germline V gene, CDR1 is SGHTA and CDR2 is FQGTGA. With 5 bases clipped from V and 10 bases from J, the junction kept 5 bases outside the gene matches. The CDR3 loop reads CASSPGTGESPLHF. The CDR3 DNA follows: TGTGCCAGCAGCCCCGGGACAGGGGAGTCACCCCTCCACTTT.

The CDR3, as DNA: TGCGCCAGCAGCTTGACAGGATCCTACGGGGGGGCCAACGTCCTGACTTTC. Translation gives CASSLTGSYGGANVLTF. The gene calls are TRBV5-1 and TRBJ2-6, with D tentatively TRBD1 (5 bases). This CDR3 is 17 amino acids long. V lost 1 base, J lost 4 bases, and 15 bases lay in between. In germline, CDR1 is SGHRS, CDR2 YFSETQ.

This clonotype was seen only a few times. J is TRBJ2-7 and V is TRBV9, with D tentatively TRBD2 (5 bases). The CDR3 runs to 15 residues. Per the germline V gene, CDR1 is SGDLS and CDR2 is YYNGEE. The V end lost 0 bases, the J end lost 0 bases, and 10 bases lay between the germline ends. CDR3 region: CASSVGWESSYEQYF. Here the CDR3 DNA reads TGTGCCAGCAGCGTAGGATGGGAGAGCTCCTACGAGCAGTACTTC.

This clonotype has at least ten counts. This rearrangement joins TRBV15 to TRBJ1-1; D is perhaps TRBD1 (6 bases). CDR3 length: 14 amino acids. Trimming took off 0 bases at V and 9 bases at J, with 14 bases between the two ends. Per germline, CDR1 LNHNV and CDR2 YYDKDF (reference sequence). This CDR3 is CATSRDVGATQAFF. Written as DNA, the CDR3 is TGTGCCACCAGCAGAGATGTGGGGGCTACTCAAGCTTTCTTT.

Ten or more counts support this clonotype. This rearrangement joins TRBV5-1 to TRBJ2-7; TRBD2 matches at 7 bases. Looked up from germline, CDR1 is SGHRS and CDR2 is YFSETQ. The CDR3 runs 15 residues. V trimming: 0 bases; J trimming: 5 bases; junction bases outside the gene matches: 8. This CDR3 is CASSLGFSGGHEQYF. CDR3 bases: TGCGCCAGCAGCTTGGGGTTCTCGGGAGGACACGAGCAGTACTTC.

At least ten counts were recorded for this clonotype. This chain links TRBV6-2 or TRBV6-3 with TRBJ1-1; D remains ambiguous. The CDR3 runs to 11 residues. Per the germline V gene, CDR1 is MNHEY and CDR2 is SVGEGT. The V gene lost 6 bases and the J gene lost 5 bases, with 7 bases spanning the gap. The CDR3 loop reads CASRVTTEAFF. Written as DNA, the CDR3 is TGTGCCAGCAGAGTAACAACTGAAGCTTTCTTT.

This clonotype was seen repeatedly, ten times or more. The chain uses TRBV3-1 and TRBJ2-1; 9 bases are shared with TRBD2. The V and J ends lost 2 bases and 6 bases, in that order; junction bases with no gene match: 5. From germline, CDR1 is LGHDT and CDR2 YNNKEL (reference sequence). The CDR3 sequence is 15 residues long. The CDR3 is CASSQTGTSRNEQFF. CDR3 nucleotides: TGTGCCAGCAGCCAAACCGGGACTAGCCGCAATGAGCAGTTCTTC.

The chain employs TRBV5-1 and TRBJ1-2; D call uncertain. Germline CDR1 and CDR2: SGHRS and YFSETQ. The CDR3 length is 15 residues. V was clipped by 5 bases and J by 7 bases, with 21 bases between them. The CDR3: CASRPRFEGYGGYTF. DNA for the CDR3: TGCGCCAGCAGGCCACGATTCGAAGGGTACGGTGGCTACACCTTC.

The gene calls are TRBV4-1 and TRBJ1-5, with D maybe TRBD1 (5 bases). With 2 bases removed from V and 1 base from J, the gap between germline ends came to 9 bases. The germline gives CDR1 MGHRA, CDR2 YSYEKL. This CDR3 has 15 amino acids. CDR3 residues: CASSQIRDSNQPQHF. The CDR3, as DNA: TGCGCCAGCAGCCAAATCCGGGACAGCAATCAGCCCCAGCATTTT.

This clonotype was observed at least ten times. The chain employs TRBV10-3 and TRBJ2-1; D tentatively fits TRBD1 or TRBD2 (5 bases each). CDR1 is ENHRY, CDR2 SYGVKD, per germline. The CDR3 totals 12 residues. V gave up 11 bases and J gave up 4 bases, with 12 bases separating them. CDR3 DNA: TGTGCCGTCCGGGGCGCATACAATGAGCAGTTCTTC. It translates to CAVRGAYNEQFF.